These T cell receptor beta chains were read from a single sample in a study of PD-1 blockade in classical Hodgkin lymphoma. Repertoires were generated with immunoSEQ multiplex PCR, while TCRdb's copy carries only in-frame clones and drops some. This table holds some 100,000 clones, under 95% found once. Sequencing was performed on peripheral blood mononuclear cells (PBMCs), taken before the fourth cycle of nivolumab. Source of these receptors: a human donor with classical Hodgkin lymphoma. The CDR3 runs from the conserved cysteine through the conserved F or W. Each record gives: D gene, V gene, clone size, J gene, CDR3 protein. D genes are given only for firm matches. Part of the rows lack a size; the others show once, few, many or a class for expanded clones.

d_gene: TRBD2; v_gene: TRBV6-5; abundance: once; j_gene: TRBJ2-7; CDR3aa: CASSSEGLAGLYEQYF
d_gene: TRBD1; v_gene: TRBV19; abundance: .; j_gene: TRBJ2-7; CDR3aa: CASSIPPGGEQYF
d_gene: .; v_gene: TRBV2; abundance: .; j_gene: TRBJ2-1; CDR3aa: CASSGGPRREQFF
d_gene: TRBD1; v_gene: TRBV12-5; abundance: .; j_gene: TRBJ2-7; CDR3aa: CATGQGPYEQYF
d_gene: TRBD2; v_gene: TRBV28; abundance: .; j_gene: TRBJ2-7; CDR3aa: CASSLLPRTGLADLYEQYF
d_gene: TRBD1; v_gene: TRBV10-2; abundance: .; j_gene: TRBJ1-6; CDR3aa: CASSSGTGSSPLHF
d_gene: TRBD2; v_gene: TRBV5-8; abundance: .; j_gene: TRBJ2-3; CDR3aa: CASSLTSVPTDTQYF
d_gene: .; v_gene: TRBV7-9; abundance: .; j_gene: TRBJ2-1; CDR3aa: CASSSPPRVADNYNEQFF
d_gene: TRBD1; v_gene: TRBV29-1; abundance: .; j_gene: TRBJ2-3; CDR3aa: CSAGQGEDTQYF
d_gene: .; v_gene: TRBV30; abundance: .; j_gene: TRBJ2-7; CDR3aa: CAWSGGQSPYEQYF
d_gene: TRBD2; v_gene: TRBV19; abundance: .; j_gene: TRBJ2-7; CDR3aa: CASSPEMSSGPYEQYF
d_gene: TRBD2; v_gene: TRBV27; abundance: .; j_gene: TRBJ2-4; CDR3aa: CASSLSGGDWNIQYF
d_gene: TRBD2; v_gene: TRBV30; abundance: .; j_gene: TRBJ2-3; CDR3aa: CAWSAGGPDTQYF
d_gene: .; v_gene: TRBV27; abundance: few; j_gene: TRBJ1-5; CDR3aa: CASSDLSQPQHF
d_gene: .; v_gene: TRBV28; abundance: few; j_gene: TRBJ1-1; CDR3aa: CASSRGRINTEAFF
d_gene: TRBD1; v_gene: TRBV28; abundance: .; j_gene: TRBJ2-7; CDR3aa: CASSFLGQGPFGYEQYF
d_gene: .; v_gene: TRBV11-2; abundance: once; j_gene: TRBJ2-1; CDR3aa: CASSSFLSGRSYEQFF
d_gene: .; v_gene: TRBV30; abundance: .; j_gene: TRBJ1-5; CDR3aa: CAWSDGVNQPQHF
d_gene: TRBD1; v_gene: TRBV14; abundance: .; j_gene: TRBJ1-6; CDR3aa: CASSLQGAYSPLHF
d_gene: TRBD2; v_gene: TRBV2; abundance: .; j_gene: TRBJ2-1; CDR3aa: CASILAGVAYNEQFF
d_gene: .; v_gene: TRBV19; abundance: .; j_gene: TRBJ1-1; CDR3aa: CASNPQSNTEAFF
d_gene: .; v_gene: TRBV28; abundance: .; j_gene: TRBJ2-7; CDR3aa: CASSLVQVPYEQYF
d_gene: .; v_gene: TRBV25-1; abundance: .; j_gene: TRBJ2-7; CDR3aa: CASSDVVSLDGAYEQYF
d_gene: .; v_gene: TRBV19; abundance: once; j_gene: TRBJ2-7; CDR3aa: CASSTTQGGSYEQYF
d_gene: .; v_gene: TRBV28; abundance: .; j_gene: TRBJ2-5; CDR3aa: CASSLGGGKETQYF
d_gene: .; v_gene: TRBV5-4; abundance: .; j_gene: TRBJ1-1; CDR3aa: CASSSTGYTEAFF
d_gene: TRBD2; v_gene: TRBV27; abundance: .; j_gene: TRBJ2-2; CDR3aa: CASSYSSGRANTGELFF
d_gene: TRBD2; v_gene: TRBV2; abundance: .; j_gene: TRBJ2-7; CDR3aa: CASLSSGPAYEQYF
d_gene: .; v_gene: TRBV7-9; abundance: once; j_gene: TRBJ2-3; CDR3aa: CASSLAAGDTQYF
d_gene: TRBD1; v_gene: TRBV5-6; abundance: .; j_gene: TRBJ2-3; CDR3aa: CASSLDRGNTDTQYF
d_gene: TRBD2; v_gene: TRBV10-3; abundance: .; j_gene: TRBJ2-7; CDR3aa: CAISGLAEYEQYF
d_gene: TRBD2; v_gene: TRBV30; abundance: .; j_gene: TRBJ2-1; CDR3aa: CAWTPGLNIEQFF
d_gene: TRBD2; v_gene: TRBV19; abundance: .; j_gene: TRBJ2-3; CDR3aa: CASRSGTATDTQYF
d_gene: .; v_gene: TRBV6-5; abundance: .; j_gene: TRBJ1-5; CDR3aa: CASSYSSYQPQHF